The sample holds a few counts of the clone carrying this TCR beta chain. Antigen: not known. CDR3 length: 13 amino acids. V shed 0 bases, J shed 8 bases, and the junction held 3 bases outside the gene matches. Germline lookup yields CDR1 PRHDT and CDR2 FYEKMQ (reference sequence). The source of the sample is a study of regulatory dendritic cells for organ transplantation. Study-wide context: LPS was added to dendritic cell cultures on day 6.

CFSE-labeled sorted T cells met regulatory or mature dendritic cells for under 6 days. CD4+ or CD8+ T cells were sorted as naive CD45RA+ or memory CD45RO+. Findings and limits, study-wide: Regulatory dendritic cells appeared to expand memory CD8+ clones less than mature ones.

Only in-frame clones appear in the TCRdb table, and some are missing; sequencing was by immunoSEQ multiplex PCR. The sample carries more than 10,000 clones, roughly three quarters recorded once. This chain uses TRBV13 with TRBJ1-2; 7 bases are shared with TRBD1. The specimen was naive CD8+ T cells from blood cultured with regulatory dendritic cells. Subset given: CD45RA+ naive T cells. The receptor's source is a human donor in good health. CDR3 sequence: CASSLGTGKGYTF. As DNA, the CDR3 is TGTGCCAGCAGCTTAGGGACAGGGAAGGGCTACACCTTC. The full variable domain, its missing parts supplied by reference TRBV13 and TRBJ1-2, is AAGVIQSPRHLIKEKRETATLKCYPIPRHDTVYWYQQGPGQDPQFLISFYEKMQSDKGSIPDRFSAQQFSDYHSELNMSSLELGDSALYFCASSLGTGKGYTFGSGTRLTVV.